The entry below describes one T cell receptor beta chain. Antigen unknown. These data are taken from a study of breast tumors, draining lymph nodes, adjacent tissues. Overall study results and limits: Data fit most tumor T cells coming from lymph node, expanding in tumor.

Samples came from axillary lymph nodes draining the breast cancer. TCRdb recomputed calls from the multiplex PCR reads with MiXCR, one row per CDR3 protein. The data show about 270,000 distinct CDR3 sequences, with over 30% seen just once and approximately 1% held by the top ten. The CDR3 is 11 amino acids. Trimming took 6 bases from V and 4 from J, leaving 9 bases between them. The germline CDR1 and CDR2 sequences are DFQATT and SNEGSKA (reference sequence). The sample consisted of axillary lymph node tissue. This TCR came from a female donor with breast cancer. Some clones in this sample may be carry-over from other donors' samples. V usage is TRBV20-1 and J usage is TRBJ1-2; no clear D. The chain's CDR3 is CSAGAGYGYTF. CDR3 sequence (DNA): TGCAGTGCCGGAGCCGGCTATGGCTACACCTTC.